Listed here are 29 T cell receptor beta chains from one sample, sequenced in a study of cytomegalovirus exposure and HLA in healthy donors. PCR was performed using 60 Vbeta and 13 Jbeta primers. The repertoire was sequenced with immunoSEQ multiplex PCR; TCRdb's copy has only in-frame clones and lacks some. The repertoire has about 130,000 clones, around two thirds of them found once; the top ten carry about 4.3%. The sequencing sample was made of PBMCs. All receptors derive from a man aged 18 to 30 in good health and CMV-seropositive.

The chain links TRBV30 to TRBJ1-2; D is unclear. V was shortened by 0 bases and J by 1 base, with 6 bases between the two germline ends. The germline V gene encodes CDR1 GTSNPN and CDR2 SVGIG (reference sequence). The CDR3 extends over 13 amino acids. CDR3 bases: TGTGCCTGGAGTGTTGAGTTTAACTATGGCTACACCTTC. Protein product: CAWSVEFNYGYTF.

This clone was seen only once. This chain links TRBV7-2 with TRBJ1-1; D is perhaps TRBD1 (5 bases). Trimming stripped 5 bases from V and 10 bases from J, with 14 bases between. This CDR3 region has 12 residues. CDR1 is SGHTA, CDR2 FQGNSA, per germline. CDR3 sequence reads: CASSRDGTSAFF. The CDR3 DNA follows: TGTGCCAGCAGCCGCGACGGGACTTCAGCTTTCTTT.

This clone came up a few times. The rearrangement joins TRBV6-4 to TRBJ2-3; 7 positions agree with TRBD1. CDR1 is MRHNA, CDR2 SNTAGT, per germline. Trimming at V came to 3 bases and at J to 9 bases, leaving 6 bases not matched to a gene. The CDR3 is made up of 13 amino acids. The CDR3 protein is CASSEGQASTQYF. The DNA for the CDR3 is TGTGCCAGCAGTGAAGGACAGGCATCCACGCAGTATTTT.

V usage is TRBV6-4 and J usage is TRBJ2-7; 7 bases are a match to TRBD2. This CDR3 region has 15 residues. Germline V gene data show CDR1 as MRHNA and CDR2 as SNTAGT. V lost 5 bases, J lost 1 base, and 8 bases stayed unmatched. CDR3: CASSPMRGRSYEQYF. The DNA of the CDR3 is TGTGCCAGCAGTCCCATGCGGGGGAGGTCCTACGAGCAGTACTTC.

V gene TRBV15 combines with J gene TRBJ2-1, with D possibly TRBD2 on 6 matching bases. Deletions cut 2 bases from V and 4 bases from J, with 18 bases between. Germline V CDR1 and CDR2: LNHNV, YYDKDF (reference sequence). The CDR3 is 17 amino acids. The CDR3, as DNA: TGTGCCACCAGCAGACCTCGCGGCGGGGTGACGTACAATGAGCAGTTCTTC. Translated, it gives CATSRPRGGVTYNEQFF.

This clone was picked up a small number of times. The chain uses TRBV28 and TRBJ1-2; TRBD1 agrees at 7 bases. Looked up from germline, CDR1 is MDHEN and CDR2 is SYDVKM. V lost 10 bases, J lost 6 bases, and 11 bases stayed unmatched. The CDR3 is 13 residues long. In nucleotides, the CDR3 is TGTGCCACACCCCACAGGGGAGGAGATGGCTACACCTTC. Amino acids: CATPHRGGDGYTF.

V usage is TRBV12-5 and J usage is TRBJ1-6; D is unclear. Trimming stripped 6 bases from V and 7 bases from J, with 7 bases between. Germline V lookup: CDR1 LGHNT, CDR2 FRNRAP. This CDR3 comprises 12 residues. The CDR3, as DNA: TGTGCTAGTGGGGTACACAATTCACCCCTCCACTTT. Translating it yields CASGVHNSPLHF.

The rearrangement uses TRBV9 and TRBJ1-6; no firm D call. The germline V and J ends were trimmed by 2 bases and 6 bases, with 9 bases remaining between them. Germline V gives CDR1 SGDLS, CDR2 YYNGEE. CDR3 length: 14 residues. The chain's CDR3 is CASSVEPSNSPLHF. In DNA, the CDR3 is TGTGCCAGCAGCGTTGAGCCGTCTAATTCACCCCTCCACTTT.

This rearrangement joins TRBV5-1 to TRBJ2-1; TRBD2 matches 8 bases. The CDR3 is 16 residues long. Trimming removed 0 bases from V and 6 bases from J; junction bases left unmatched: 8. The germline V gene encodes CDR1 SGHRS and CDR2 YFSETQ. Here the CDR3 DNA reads TGCGCCAGCAGCTTGGCCTTTGGACTAGCCTCCAATGAGCAGTTCTTC. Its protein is CASSLAFGLASNEQFF.

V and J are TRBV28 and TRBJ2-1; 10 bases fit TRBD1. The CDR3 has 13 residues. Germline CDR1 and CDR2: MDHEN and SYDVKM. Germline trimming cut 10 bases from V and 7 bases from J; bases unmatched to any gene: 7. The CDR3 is CATETGGRNEQFF. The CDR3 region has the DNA TGTGCCACAGAGACAGGGGGCCGTAATGAGCAGTTCTTC.

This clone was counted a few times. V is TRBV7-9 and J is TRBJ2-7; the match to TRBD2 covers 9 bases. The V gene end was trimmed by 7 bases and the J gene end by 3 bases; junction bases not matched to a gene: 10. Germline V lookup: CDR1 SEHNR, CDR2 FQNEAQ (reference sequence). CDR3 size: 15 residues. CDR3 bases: TGTGCCAGCAATACCGGTAGCGGGGGAATCTACGAGCAGTACTTC. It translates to CASNTGSGGIYEQYF.

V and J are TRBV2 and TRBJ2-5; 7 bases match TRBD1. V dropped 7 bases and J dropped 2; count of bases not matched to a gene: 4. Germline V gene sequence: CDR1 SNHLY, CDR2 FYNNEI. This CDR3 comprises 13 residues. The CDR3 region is CASIGQVQETQYF. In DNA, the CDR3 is TGTGCCAGCATAGGACAGGTACAAGAGACCCAGTACTTC.

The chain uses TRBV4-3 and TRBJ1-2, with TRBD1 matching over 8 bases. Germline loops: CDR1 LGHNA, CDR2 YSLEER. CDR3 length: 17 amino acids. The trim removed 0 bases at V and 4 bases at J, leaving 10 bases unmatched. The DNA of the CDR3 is TGCGCCAGCAGCCAAGATCGGGCAGGGGGCTCTGGCTATGGCTACACCTTC. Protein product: CASSQDRAGGSGYGYTF.

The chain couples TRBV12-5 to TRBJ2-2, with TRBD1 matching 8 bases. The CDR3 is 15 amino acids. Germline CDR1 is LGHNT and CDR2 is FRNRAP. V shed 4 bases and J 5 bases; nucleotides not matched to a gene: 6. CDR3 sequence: CASGSWTGTTGELFF. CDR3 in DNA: TGTGCTAGTGGTTCTTGGACAGGGACTACCGGGGAGCTGTTTTTT.

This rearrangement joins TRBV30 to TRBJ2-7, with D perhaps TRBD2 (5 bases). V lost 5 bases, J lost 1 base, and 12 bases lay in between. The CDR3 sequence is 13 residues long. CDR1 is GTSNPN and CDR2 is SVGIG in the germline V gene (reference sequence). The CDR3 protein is CAWGLGPSYEQYF. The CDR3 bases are TGTGCCTGGGGACTCGGGCCGTCCTACGAGCAGTACTTC.

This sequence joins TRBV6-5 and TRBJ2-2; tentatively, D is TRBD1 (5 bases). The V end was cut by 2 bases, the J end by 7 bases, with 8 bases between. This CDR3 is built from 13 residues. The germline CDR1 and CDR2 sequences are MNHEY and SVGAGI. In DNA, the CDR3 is TGTGCCAGCAGTTACCAGGGCGTCGGGGAGCTGTTTTTT. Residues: CASSYQGVGELFF.

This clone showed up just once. The CDR3 reads CASSLQGITVAKNIQYF. The CDR3 DNA reads as TGTGCCAGCAGCTTACAGGGAATCACGGTAGCCAAAAACATTCAGTACTTC. The genes are TRBV7-2 and TRBJ2-4, with D possibly TRBD1 on 5 matching bases. Trimming took off 2 bases at V and 0 bases at J, with 14 bases between the two ends. This CDR3 has 17 residues. CDR1 is SGHTA and CDR2 is FQGNSA in the germline V gene.

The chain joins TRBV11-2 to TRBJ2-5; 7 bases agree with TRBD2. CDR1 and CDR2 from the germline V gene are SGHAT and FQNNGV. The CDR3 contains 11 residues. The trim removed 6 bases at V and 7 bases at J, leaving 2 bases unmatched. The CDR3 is CASRRGRTQYF. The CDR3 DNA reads TGTGCCAGCAGGCGGGGGAGGACCCAGTACTTC. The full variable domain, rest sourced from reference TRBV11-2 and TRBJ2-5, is EAGVAQSPRYKIIEKRQSVAFWCNPISGHATLYWYQQILGQGPKLLIQFQNNGVVDDSQLPKDRFSAERLKGVDSTLKIQPAKLEDSAVYLCASRRGRTQYFGPGTRLLVL.

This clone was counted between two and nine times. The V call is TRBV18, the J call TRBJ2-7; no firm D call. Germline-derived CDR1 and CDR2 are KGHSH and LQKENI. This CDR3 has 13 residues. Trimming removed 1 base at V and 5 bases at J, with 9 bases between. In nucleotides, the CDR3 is TGTGCCAGCTCACCACTCCAGGTACACGAGCAGTACTTC. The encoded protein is CASSPLQVHEQYF.

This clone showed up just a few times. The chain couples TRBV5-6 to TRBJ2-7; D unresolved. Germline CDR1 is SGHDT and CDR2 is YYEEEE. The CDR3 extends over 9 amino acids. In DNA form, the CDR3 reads TGTGTCCCGTTATACGAGCAGTACTTC. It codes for CVPLYEQYF. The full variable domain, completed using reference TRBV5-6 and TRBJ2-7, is DAGVTQSPTHLIKTRGQQVTLRCSPKSGHDTVSWYQQALGQGPQFIFQYYEEEERQRGNFPDRFSGHQFPNYSSELNVNALLLGDSALYLCVPLYEQYFGPGTRLTVT.

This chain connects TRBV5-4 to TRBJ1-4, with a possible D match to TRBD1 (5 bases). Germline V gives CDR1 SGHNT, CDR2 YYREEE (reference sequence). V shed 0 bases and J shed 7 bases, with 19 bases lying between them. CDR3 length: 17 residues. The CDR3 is CASSLAPAGSGGEKLFF. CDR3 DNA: TGTGCCAGCAGCTTGGCTCCGGCAGGGTCGGGTGGTGAAAAACTGTTTTTT. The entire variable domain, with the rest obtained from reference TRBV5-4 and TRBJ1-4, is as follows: ETGVTQSPTHLIKTRGQQVTLRCSSQSGHNTVSWYQQALGQGPQFIFQYYREEENGRGNFPPRFSGLQFPNYSSELNVNALELDDSALYLCASSLAPAGSGGEKLFFGSGTQLSVL.

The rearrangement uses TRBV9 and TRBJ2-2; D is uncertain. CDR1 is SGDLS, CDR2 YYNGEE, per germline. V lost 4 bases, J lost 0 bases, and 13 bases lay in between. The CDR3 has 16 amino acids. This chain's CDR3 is CASSPKAGANTGELFF. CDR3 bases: TGTGCCAGCAGCCCAAAAGCAGGTGCGAACACCGGGGAGCTGTTTTTT.

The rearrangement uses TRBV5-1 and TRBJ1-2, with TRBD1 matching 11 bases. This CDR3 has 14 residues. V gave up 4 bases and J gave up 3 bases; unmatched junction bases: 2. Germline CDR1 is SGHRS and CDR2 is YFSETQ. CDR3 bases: TGCGCCAGCAGCACGGGACAGGGGGACTATGGCTACACCTTC. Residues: CASSTGQGDYGYTF.

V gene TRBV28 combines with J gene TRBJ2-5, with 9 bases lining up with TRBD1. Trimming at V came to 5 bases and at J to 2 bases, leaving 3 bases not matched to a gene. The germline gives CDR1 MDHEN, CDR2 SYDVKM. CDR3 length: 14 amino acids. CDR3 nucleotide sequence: TGTGCCAGCAGTACGACAGGGGGGCAAGAGACCCAGTACTTC. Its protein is CASSTTGGQETQYF.

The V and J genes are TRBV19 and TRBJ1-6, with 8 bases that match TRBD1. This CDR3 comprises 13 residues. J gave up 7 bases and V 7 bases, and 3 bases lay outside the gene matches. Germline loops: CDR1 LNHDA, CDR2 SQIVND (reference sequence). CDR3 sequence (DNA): TGTGCCAGTACTCAGGGGGCCAATTCACCCCTCCACTTT. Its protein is CASTQGANSPLHF.

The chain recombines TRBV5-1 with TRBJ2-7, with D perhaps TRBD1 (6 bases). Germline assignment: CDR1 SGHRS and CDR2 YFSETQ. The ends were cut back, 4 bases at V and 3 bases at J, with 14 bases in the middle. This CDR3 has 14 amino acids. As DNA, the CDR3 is TGCGCCAGCAGCCGGGAACAGGGAAGCTACGAGCAGTACTTC. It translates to CASSREQGSYEQYF.

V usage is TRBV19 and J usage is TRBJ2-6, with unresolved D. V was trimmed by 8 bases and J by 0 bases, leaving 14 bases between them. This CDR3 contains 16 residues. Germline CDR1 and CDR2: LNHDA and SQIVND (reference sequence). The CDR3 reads CASSDRPGSGANVLTF. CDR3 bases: TGTGCCAGTTCAGACCGACCGGGCTCTGGGGCCAACGTCCTGACTTTC.

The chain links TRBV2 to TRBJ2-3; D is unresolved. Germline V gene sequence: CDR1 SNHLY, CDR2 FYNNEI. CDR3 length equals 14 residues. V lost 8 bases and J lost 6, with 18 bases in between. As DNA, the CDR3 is TGTGCCAGCCAATCTAGAATCTCGTTGGATACGCAGTATTTT. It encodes CASQSRISLDTQYF. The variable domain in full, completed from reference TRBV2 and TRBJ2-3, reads EPEVTQTPSHQVTQMGQEVILRCVPISNHLYFYWYRQILGQKVEFLVSFYNNEISEKSEIFDDQFSVERPDGSNFTLKIRSTKLEDSAMYFCASQSRISLDTQYFGPGTRLTVL.

The CDR3 region is CASSLGRFTSGGASYNEQFF. The CDR3 DNA is TGTGCCAGCAGCCTGGGCAGGTTTACTAGCGGGGGGGCATCCTACAATGAGCAGTTCTTC. The chain employs TRBV5-4 and TRBJ2-1; 13 bases line up with TRBD2. Trimming at V came to 4 bases and at J to 1 base, leaving 14 bases not matched to a gene. The CDR3 spans 20 residues. Germline V gene data show CDR1 as SGHNT and CDR2 as YYREEE (reference sequence).